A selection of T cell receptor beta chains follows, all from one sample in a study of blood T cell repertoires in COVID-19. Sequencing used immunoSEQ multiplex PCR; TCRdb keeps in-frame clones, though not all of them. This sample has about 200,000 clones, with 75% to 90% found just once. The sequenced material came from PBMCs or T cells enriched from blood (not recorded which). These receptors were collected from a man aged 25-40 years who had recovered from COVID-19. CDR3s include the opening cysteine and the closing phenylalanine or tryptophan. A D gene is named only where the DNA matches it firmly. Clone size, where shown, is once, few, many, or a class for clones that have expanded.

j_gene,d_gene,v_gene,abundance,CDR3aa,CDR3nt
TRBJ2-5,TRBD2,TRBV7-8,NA,CASSVRVRGETQYF,TGTGCCAGCAGCGTCAGGGTGCGGGGGGAGACCCAGTACTTC
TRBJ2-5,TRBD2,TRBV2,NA,CASPGGEFGGETQYF,TGTGCCAGCCCGGGGGGAGAGTTCGGGGGAGAGACCCAGTACTTC
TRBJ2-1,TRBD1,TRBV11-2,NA,CASSFGGTGRYNEQFF,TGTGCCAGCAGCTTTGGCGGGACAGGGCGCTACAATGAGCAGTTCTTC
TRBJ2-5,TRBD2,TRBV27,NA,CASSPEAGGPWETQYF,TGTGCCAGCAGTCCAGAAGCGGGAGGGCCATGGGAGACCCAGTACTTC
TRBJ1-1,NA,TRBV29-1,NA,CSVDRGLTEAFF,TGCAGCGTTGACAGGGGCCTCACTGAAGCTTTCTTT
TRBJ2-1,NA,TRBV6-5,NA,CASSSGLSSYNEQFF,TGTGCCAGCAGTTCGGGACTCAGCTCCTACAATGAGCAGTTCTTC
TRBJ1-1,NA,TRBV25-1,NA,CASSEFGQGRAFF,TGTGCCAGCAGTGAATTCGGCCAGGGAAGAGCTTTCTTT
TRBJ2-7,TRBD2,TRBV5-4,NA,CASSGWIVFGGGSPQYF,TGTGCCAGCAGCGGGTGGATCGTTTTTGGCGGGGGATCCCCGCAGTACTTC
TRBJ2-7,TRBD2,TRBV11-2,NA,CASSFKRDLTYYEQYF,TGTGCCAGCAGTTTTAAGCGGGACCTTACTTACTACGAGCAGTACTTC
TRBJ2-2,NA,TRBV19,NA,CASNDSPGELFF,TGTGCCAGTAACGATAGCCCCGGGGAGCTGTTTTTT
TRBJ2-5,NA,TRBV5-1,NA,CASSLGGVQETQYF,TGCGCCAGCAGCTTGGGCGGGGTACAAGAGACCCAGTACTTC
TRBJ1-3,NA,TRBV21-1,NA,CASSKVRGCPSGNTIYF,TGTGCCAGCAGCAAAGTCCGGGGATGCCCCTCTGGAAACACCATATATTTT
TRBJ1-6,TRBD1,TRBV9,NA,CASMGYRDRGNSPLHF,TGTGCCAGCATGGGTTACCGGGACAGGGGGAACTCACCCCTCCACTTT
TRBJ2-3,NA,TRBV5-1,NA,CASSSPGTDTQYF,TGCGCCAGCAGCTCCCCGGGCACAGATACGCAGTATTTT
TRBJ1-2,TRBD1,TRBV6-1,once,CASSEPGTGSYGYTF,TGTGCCAGCAGTGAGCCCGGGACAGGGTCATATGGCTACACCTTC
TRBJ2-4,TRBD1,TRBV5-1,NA,CASSLGDRADIQYF,TGCGCCAGCAGCTTGGGGGACAGGGCGGACATTCAGTACTTC
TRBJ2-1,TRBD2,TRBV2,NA,CASSDSGGYNEQFF,TGTGCCAGCAGTGACAGCGGGGGGTACAATGAGCAGTTCTTC
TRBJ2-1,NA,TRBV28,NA,CASSPGTYNEQFF,TGTGCCAGCAGTCCAGGCACGTACAATGAGCAGTTCTTC
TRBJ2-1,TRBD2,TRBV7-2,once,CASSQRGVYNEQFF,TGTGCCAGCAGCCAGCGGGGGGTCTACAATGAGCAGTTCTTC
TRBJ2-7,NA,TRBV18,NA,CASSPGASSYEQYF,TGTGCCAGCTCACCAGGGGCGAGCTCCTACGAGCAGTACTTC
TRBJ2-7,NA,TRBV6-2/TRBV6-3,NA,CASSYTTTEALLSYEQYF,TGTGCCAGCAGTTACACAACCACGGAAGCGCTACTCTCCTACGAGCAGTACTTC
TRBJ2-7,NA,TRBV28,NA,CASSFIGLRRTNHYEQYF,TGTGCCAGCTCTTTCATTGGGCTCCGGCGGACTAACCATTACGAGCAGTACTTC
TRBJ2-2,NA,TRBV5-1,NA,CASSLVSGNTGELFF,TGCGCCAGCAGCTTGGTTAGCGGAAACACCGGGGAGCTGTTTTTT
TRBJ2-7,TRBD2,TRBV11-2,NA,CASSLFYDGRLPREQYF,TGTGCCAGCAGCTTATTTTACGACGGGAGGCTACCCCGCGAGCAGTACTTC
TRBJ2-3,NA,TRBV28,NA,CASSFLAGEGADTQYF,TGTGCCAGCAGTTTTCTGGCGGGAGAGGGGGCAGATACGCAGTATTTT
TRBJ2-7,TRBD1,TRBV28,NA,CASSLMGQPYEQYF,TGTGCCAGCAGTTTAATGGGACAGCCCTACGAGCAGTACTTC
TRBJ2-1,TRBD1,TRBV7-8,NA,CASSLIPGTEYNEQFF,TGTGCCAGCAGCTTAATCCCCGGGACAGAATACAATGAGCAGTTCTTC
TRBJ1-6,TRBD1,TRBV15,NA,CATSPSGGTGDSPLHF,TGTGCCACCAGCCCCTCCGGCGGGACAGGGGATTCACCCCTCCACTTT
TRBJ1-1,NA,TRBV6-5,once,CASSSALTRGNTEAFF,TGTGCCAGCAGTTCGGCCCTCACACGAGGGAACACTGAAGCTTTCTTT
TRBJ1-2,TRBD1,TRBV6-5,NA,CASSQTQGVRYGYTF,TGTGCCAGCAGCCAAACACAGGGGGTGCGGTATGGCTACACCTTC
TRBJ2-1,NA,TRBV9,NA,CASSVDRVGNEQFF,TGTGCCAGCAGCGTAGACAGGGTGGGCAATGAGCAGTTCTTC
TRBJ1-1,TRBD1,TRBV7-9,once,CASSSSGQGGTEAFF,TGTGCCAGCAGCTCCTCGGGACAGGGGGGCACTGAAGCTTTCTTT
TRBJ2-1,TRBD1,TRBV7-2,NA,CASSSDRPLGNEQFF,TGTGCCAGCAGTTCGGACAGGCCCTTGGGGAATGAGCAGTTCTTC
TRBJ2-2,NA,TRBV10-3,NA,CAISELGGTGELFF,TGTGCCATCAGTGAGCTGGGGGGCACCGGGGAGCTGTTTTTT
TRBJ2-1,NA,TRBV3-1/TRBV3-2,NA,CASREAGSSYNEQFF,TGTGCCAGCAGGGAGGCAGGCAGCTCCTACAATGAGCAGTTCTTC
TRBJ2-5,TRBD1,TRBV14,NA,CASSLTGGWRGTQYF,TGTGCCAGCAGCCTAACAGGGGGTTGGCGAGGGACCCAGTACTTC
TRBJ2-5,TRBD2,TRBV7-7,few,CASSPLSGREGETQYF,TGTGCTAGCAGCCCCCTCAGCGGGAGGGAGGGAGAGACCCAGTACTTC
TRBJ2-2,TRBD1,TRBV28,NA,CASRDPYGQGSGELFF,TGTGCCAGCAGGGACCCCTACGGACAGGGGTCCGGGGAGCTGTTTTTT
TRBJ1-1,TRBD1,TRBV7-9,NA,CASSSDNRGRVSMNTEAFF,TGTGCCAGCAGCTCAGACAACAGGGGGCGCGTATCCATGAACACTGAAGCTTTCTTT
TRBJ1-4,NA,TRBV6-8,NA,CASSYSPTPNEKLFF,TGTGCCAGCAGTTACTCGCCGACACCTAATGAAAAACTGTTTTTT
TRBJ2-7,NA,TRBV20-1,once,CNGEGSEQYF,TGCAACGGCGAGGGTTCCGAGCAGTACTTC
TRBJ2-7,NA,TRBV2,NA,CASSAQLVMSYEQYF,TGTGCCAGCAGTGCCCAACTAGTTATGTCCTACGAGCAGTACTTC